This is a list of T cell receptor beta chains from one sample in a study of neurological immune-mediated disorders. TCRdb re-analysed the 5' RACE reads in MiXCR, keeping a single row per CDR3 protein. The table shows 35,000 to 40,000 distinct CDR3 sequences, with around a tenth occurring only once. Sequenced input: CD4+ T cells from blood. These receptor sequences come from a woman in her 30s with HTLV-1-associated myelopathy (HAM/TSP). Each CDR3 is given with its conserved first and last residue. D genes are given only for firm matches. Size is omitted from some rows. Given values are once, few, many or a class for expanded clones.

many,TRBV29-1,TRBJ1-1,NA,CSVETGGGPNTEAFF,TGCAGCGTTGAGACGGGGGGTGGGCCGAACACTGAAGCTTTCTTT
many,TRBV19,TRBJ1-5,NA,CASTPRLGQPQHF,TGTGCCAGTACTCCCAGGTTGGGACAGCCCCAGCATTTT
many,TRBV7-2,TRBJ2-3,NA,CASSGGQYTDTQYF,TGTGCCAGCAGCGGAGGACAGTACACAGATACGCAGTATTTT
many,TRBV5-1,TRBJ2-3,TRBD2,CASSPGYGGADTQYF,TGCGCCAGCAGCCCCGGCTACGGGGGGGCAGATACGCAGTATTTT
NA,TRBV11-3,TRBJ2-1,TRBD2,CASSSGGSFYNEQFF,TGTGCCAGCAGCTCCGGGGGGAGCTTCTACAATGAGCAGTTCTTC
many,TRBV4-1,TRBJ2-2,NA,CASSQVIWQGANTGELFF,TGCGCCAGCAGCCAAGTTATTTGGCAGGGTGCAAACACCGGGGAGCTGTTTTTT
NA,TRBV5-1,TRBJ1-4,NA,CASSLGDRIANEKLFF,TGCGCCAGCAGCTTGGGCGACAGGATAGCTAATGAAAAACTGTTTTTT
many,TRBV7-9,TRBJ1-5,TRBD1,CASSVQGATASPQHF,TGTGCCAGCAGCGTACAGGGGGCCACCGCATCACCCCAGCATTTT
many,TRBV9,TRBJ2-3,NA,CASSVDFGLADTQYF,TGTGCCAGCAGCGTAGATTTTGGCCTCGCAGATACGCAGTATTTT
many,TRBV27,TRBJ1-1,NA,CASSFGAMGTEAFF,TGTGCCAGCAGTTTTGGGGCGATGGGCACTGAAGCTTTCTTT
many,TRBV12-3/TRBV12-4,TRBJ1-4,TRBD1,CASSLFQGEGEKLFF,TGTGCCAGCAGTTTATTTCAGGGGGAGGGGGAAAAACTGTTTTTT
many,TRBV6-6,TRBJ2-6,NA,CASSYSWGPGANVLTF,TGTGCCAGCAGTTACTCGTGGGGGCCCGGGGCCAACGTCCTGACTTTC
many,TRBV5-1,TRBJ2-7,NA,CASSLPGPGVEQYF,TGCGCCAGCAGCCTGCCGGGACCAGGTGTGGAGCAGTACTTC
many,TRBV20-1,TRBJ1-3,TRBD1,CSARRDMGRGSGNTIYF,TGCAGTGCTAGACGAGACATGGGCAGGGGGTCTGGAAACACCATATATTTT
many,TRBV5-1,TRBJ1-1,NA,CASSSGTTNTEAFF,TGCGCCAGCAGTTCCGGGACAACTAACACTGAAGCTTTCTTT
many,TRBV4-1,TRBJ1-1,NA,CASSQEPQGRRTEAFF,TGCGCCAGCAGCCAAGAGCCACAGGGTCGGCGCACTGAAGCTTTCTTT
NA,TRBV19,TRBJ2-7,NA,CASSIKGLSYEQYF,TGTGCCAGTAGTATAAAGGGGCTCTCCTACGAGCAGTACTTC
many,TRBV5-1,TRBJ2-1,NA,CASSLRRKDNEQFF,TGCGCCAGCAGCTTGCGGCGGAAAGATAATGAGCAGTTCTTC
many,TRBV20-1,TRBJ2-3,TRBD2,CSATGLDTPGPSQYF,TGCAGTGCTACCGGACTAGACACCCCCGGGCCCTCGCAGTATTTT
many,TRBV7-2,TRBJ2-2,NA,CASSLVSIIGGLTGELFF,TGTGCCAGCAGCTTAGTCTCTATTATAGGCGGTCTCACCGGGGAGCTGTTTTTT
NA,TRBV2,TRBJ2-1,NA,CASIEDTLKFFF,TGTGCCAGCATCGAAGATACCTTAAAGTTTTTCTTC
many,TRBV5-1,TRBJ2-7,TRBD2,CASSPTSGAYEQYF,TGCGCCAGCAGCCCGACTAGCGGTGCCTACGAGCAGTACTTC
medium-sized,TRBV20-1,TRBJ1-1,NA,CSAGLRGMMTEAFF,TGCAGTGCGGGTCTTAGGGGCATGATGACTGAAGCTTTCTTT
many,TRBV12-3/TRBV12-4,TRBJ1-5,NA,CASSLHRSNQPQHF,TGTGCCAGCAGTCTACATCGTAGCAATCAGCCCCAGCATTTT
many,TRBV12-3/TRBV12-4,TRBJ1-1,NA,CASSLYTEAFF,TGTGCCAGCAGTTTGTACACTGAAGCTTTCTTT
many,TRBV11-1,TRBJ2-2,NA,CASMQGTGELFF,TGTGCCAGCATGCAGGGAACCGGGGAGCTGTTTTTT
many,TRBV20-1,TRBJ2-1,TRBD2,CSARGGTSSIDEQFF,TGCAGTGCTAGAGGAGGGACTAGTTCGATCGATGAGCAGTTCTTC
many,TRBV5-1,TRBJ2-3,TRBD1,CASSLAAGGPSTDTQYF,TGCGCCAGCAGCTTGGCCGCAGGGGGCCCTAGCACAGATACGCAGTATTTT
many,TRBV30,TRBJ1-2,TRBD1,CAWRRQGSNYGYTF,TGTGCCTGGAGACGACAGGGGTCTAACTATGGCTACACCTTC
many,TRBV4-1,TRBJ1-1,NA,CASSQVGPGNTEAFF,TGCGCCAGCAGCCAAGTAGGACCGGGGAACACTGAAGCTTTCTTT